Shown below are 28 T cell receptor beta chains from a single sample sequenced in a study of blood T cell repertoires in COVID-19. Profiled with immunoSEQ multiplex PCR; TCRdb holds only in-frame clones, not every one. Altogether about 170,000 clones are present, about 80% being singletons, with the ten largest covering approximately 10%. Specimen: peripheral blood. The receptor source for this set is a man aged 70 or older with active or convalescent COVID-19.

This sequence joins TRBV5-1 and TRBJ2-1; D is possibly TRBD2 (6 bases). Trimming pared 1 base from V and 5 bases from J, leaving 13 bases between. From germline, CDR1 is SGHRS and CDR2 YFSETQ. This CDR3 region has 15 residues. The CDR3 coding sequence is TGCGCCAGCAGCTTGATCGCGGGAAACAACAATGAGCAGTTCTTC. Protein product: CASSLIAGNNNEQFF.

This CDR3 reads CASSPRQGEGGGYTF. The CDR3 coding sequence is TGCGCCAGCAGCCCGCGACAGGGGGAGGGTGGTGGCTACACCTTC. The V gene is TRBV5-1, the J gene TRBJ1-2; TRBD1 agrees at 9 bases. Germline CDR1 and CDR2: SGHRS and YFSETQ. This CDR3 contains 15 residues. V lost 4 bases to trimming and J lost 7 bases; unmatched junction nucleotides: 11.

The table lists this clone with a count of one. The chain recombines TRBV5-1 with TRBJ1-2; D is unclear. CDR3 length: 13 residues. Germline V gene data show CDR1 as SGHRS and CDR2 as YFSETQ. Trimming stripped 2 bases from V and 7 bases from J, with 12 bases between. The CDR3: CASSLELTGGYTF. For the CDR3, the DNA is TGCGCCAGCAGCTTAGAGCTCACCGGTGGCTACACCTTC.

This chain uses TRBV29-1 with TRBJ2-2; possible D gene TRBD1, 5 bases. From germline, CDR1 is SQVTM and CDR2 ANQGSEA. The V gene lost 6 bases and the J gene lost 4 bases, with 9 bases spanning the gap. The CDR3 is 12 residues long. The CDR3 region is CSVVQVTGELFF. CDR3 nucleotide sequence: TGCAGCGTGGTACAGGTCACCGGGGAGCTGTTTTTT.

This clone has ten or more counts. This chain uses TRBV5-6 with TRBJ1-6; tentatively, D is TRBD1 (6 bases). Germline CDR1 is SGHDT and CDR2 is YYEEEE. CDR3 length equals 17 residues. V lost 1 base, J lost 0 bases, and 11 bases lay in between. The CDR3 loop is CASSLSRGCSYNSPLHF. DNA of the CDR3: TGTGCCAGCAGCTTGTCCAGGGGCTGCTCCTATAATTCACCCCTCCACTTT.

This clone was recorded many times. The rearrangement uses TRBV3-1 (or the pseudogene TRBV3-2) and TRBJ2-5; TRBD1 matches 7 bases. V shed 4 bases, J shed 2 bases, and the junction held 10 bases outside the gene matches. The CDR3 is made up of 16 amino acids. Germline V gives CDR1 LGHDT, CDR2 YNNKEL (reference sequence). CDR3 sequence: CASSRLGQGQQETQYF. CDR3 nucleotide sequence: TGTGCCAGCAGCCGGCTGGGGCAGGGACAGCAAGAGACCCAGTACTTC.

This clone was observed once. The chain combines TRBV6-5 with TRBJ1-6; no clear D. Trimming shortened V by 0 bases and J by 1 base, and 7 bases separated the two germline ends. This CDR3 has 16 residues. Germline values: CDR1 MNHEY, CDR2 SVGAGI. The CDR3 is CASSYSYSSYNSPLHF. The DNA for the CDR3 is TGTGCCAGCAGTTACTCGTACAGTTCCTATAATTCACCCCTCCACTTT.

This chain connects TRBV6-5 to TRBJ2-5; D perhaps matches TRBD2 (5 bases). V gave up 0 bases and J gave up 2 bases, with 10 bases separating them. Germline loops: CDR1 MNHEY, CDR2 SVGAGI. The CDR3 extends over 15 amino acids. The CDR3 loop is CASSYSMEDQETQYF. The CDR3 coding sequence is TGTGCCAGCAGTTACTCGATGGAGGATCAAGAGACCCAGTACTTC.

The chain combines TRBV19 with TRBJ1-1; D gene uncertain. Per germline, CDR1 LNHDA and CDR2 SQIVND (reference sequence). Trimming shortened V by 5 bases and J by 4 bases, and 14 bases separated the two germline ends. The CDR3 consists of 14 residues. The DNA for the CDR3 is TGTGCCAGTAGTTCTCCCGGGAGCGGCACTGAAGCTTTCTTT. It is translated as CASSSPGSGTEAFF.

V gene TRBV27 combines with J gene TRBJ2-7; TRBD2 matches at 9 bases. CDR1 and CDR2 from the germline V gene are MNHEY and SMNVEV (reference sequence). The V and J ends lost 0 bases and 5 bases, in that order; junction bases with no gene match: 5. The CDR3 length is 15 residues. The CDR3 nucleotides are TGTGCCAGCAGTTTATCAAGCGGGAGGTTCGACGAGCAGTACTTC. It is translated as CASSLSSGRFDEQYF.

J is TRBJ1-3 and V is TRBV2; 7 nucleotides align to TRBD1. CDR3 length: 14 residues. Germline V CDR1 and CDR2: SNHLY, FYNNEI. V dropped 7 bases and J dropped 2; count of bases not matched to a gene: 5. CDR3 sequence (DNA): TGTGCCAGCACAACCGGGACAGCTGGAAACACCATATATTTT. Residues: CASTTGTAGNTIYF.

In DNA, the CDR3 is TGTGCCAGCAGCCTAGGGTTTGGGGACACCCATCCCTACGAGCAGTACTTC. Protein sequence: CASSLGFGDTHPYEQYF. This chain connects TRBV3-1 (or the pseudogene TRBV3-2) to TRBJ2-7; perhaps TRBD1 as D (6 bases). This CDR3 has 17 amino acids. The germline V gene has CDR1 LGHDT and CDR2 YNNKEL (reference sequence). V was clipped by 4 bases and J by 2 bases, with 21 bases between them.

The CDR3 nucleotides are TGTGCCAGCAGTTACTCGGCGCGGGACAGAGCTAACTATGGCTACACCTTC. Encoded protein: CASSYSARDRANYGYTF. V and J are TRBV6-2 or TRBV6-3 and TRBJ1-2; 7 nucleotides agree with TRBD1. V shed 0 bases, J shed 0 bases, and the junction held 7 bases outside the gene matches. The V gene's germline CDR1 is MNHEY and CDR2 SVGEGT. This CDR3 has 17 amino acids.

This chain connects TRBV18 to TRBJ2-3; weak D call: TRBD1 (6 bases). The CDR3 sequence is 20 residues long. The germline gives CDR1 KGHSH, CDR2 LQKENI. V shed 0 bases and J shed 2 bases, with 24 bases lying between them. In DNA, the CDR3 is TGTGCCAGCTCACCACCGCAGGGGCGCCGGGGCAAAGGTGTCACAGATACGCAGTATTTT. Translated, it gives CASSPPQGRRGKGVTDTQYF.

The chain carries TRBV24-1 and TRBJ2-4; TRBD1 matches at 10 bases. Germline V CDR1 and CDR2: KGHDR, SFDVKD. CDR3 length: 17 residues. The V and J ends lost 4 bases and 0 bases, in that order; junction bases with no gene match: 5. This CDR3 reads CATSESGTGVAKNIQYF. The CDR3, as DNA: TGTGCCACCAGTGAGTCCGGGACAGGGGTAGCCAAAAACATTCAGTACTTC.

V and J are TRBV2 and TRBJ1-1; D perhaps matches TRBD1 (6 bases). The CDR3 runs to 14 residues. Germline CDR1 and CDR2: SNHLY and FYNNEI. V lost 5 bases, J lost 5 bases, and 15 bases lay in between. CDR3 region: CASSFKGEWTEAFF. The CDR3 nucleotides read TGTGCCAGCAGTTTTAAGGGGGAGTGGACTGAAGCTTTCTTT. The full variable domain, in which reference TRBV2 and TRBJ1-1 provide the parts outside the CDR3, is EPEVTQTPSHQVTQMGQEVILRCVPISNHLYFYWYRQILGQKVEFLVSFYNNEISEKSEIFDDQFSVERPDGSNFTLKIRSTKLEDSAMYFCASSFKGEWTEAFFGQGTRLTVV.

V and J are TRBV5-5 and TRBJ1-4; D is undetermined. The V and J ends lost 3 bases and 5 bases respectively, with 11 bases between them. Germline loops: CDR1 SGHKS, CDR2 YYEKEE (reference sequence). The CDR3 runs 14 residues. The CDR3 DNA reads TGTGCCAGCAGCTCAAGGGAGGGAAATGAAAAACTGTTTTTT. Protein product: CASSSREGNEKLFF.

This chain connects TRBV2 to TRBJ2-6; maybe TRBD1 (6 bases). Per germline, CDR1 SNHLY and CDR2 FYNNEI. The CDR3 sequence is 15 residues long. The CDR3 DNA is TGTGCTACCGACAGGACCAACTCTGGGGCCAACGTCCTGACTTTC. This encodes CATDRTNSGANVLTF.

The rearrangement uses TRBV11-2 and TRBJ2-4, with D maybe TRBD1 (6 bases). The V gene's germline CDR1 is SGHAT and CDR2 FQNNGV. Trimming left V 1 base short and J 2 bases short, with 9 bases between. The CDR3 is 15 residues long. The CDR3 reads CASSLGGQTKNIQYF. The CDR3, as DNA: TGTGCCAGCAGCTTAGGCGGACAGACCAAAAACATTCAGTACTTC.

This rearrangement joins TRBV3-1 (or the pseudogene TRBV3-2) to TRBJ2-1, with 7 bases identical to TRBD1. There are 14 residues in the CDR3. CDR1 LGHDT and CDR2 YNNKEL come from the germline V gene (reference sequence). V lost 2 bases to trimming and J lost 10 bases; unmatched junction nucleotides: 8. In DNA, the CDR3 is TGTGCCAGCAGCCAATCCAAGGGGGCTCAGGAGCAGTTCTTC. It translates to CASSQSKGAQEQFF.

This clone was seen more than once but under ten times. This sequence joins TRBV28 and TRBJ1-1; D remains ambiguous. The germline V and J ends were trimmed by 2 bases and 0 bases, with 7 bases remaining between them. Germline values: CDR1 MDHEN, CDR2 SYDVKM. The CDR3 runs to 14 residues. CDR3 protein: CASSLGQMNTEAFF. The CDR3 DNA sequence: TGTGCCAGCAGTTTAGGGCAGATGAACACTGAAGCTTTCTTT.

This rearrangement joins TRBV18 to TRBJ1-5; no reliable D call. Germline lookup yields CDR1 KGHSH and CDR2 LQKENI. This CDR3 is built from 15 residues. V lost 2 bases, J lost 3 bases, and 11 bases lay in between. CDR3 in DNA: TGTGCCAGCTCACCAGTGGCGGGGATCAATCAGCCCCAGCATTTT. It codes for CASSPVAGINQPQHF.

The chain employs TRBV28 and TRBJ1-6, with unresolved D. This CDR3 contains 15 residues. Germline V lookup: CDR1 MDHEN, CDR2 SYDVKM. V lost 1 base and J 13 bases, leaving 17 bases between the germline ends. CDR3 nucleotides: TGTGCCAGCAGTTTATTCACAGTCGATTCATCCCCCCTCCACTTT. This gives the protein CASSLFTVDSSPLHF.

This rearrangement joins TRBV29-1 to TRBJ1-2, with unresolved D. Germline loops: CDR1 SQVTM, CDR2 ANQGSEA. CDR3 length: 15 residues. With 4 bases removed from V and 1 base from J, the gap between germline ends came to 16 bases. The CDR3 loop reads CSVVGESRFNYGYTF. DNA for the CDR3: TGCAGCGTTGTTGGAGAATCAAGATTTAACTATGGCTACACCTTC.

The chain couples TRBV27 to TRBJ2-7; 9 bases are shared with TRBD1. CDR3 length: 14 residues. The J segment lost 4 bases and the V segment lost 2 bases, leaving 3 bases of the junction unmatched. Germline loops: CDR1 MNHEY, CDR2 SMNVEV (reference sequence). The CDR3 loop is CASSLTGGLYEQYF. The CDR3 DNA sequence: TGTGCCAGCAGTTTAACAGGGGGCTTGTACGAGCAGTACTTC.

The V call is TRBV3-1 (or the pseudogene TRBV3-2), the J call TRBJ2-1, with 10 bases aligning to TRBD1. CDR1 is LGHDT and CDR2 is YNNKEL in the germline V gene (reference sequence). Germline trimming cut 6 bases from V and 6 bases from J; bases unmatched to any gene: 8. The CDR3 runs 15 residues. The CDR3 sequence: CASRPPGQGRNEQFF. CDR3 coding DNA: TGTGCCAGCAGGCCACCGGGACAGGGGCGCAATGAGCAGTTCTTC.

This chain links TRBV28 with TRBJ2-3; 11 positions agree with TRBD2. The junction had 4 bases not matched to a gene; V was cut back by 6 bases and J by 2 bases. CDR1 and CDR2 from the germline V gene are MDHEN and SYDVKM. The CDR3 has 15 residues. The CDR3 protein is CASSPSGRLTDTQYF. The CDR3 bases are TGTGCCAGCAGCCCTAGCGGGAGGCTCACAGATACGCAGTATTTT.

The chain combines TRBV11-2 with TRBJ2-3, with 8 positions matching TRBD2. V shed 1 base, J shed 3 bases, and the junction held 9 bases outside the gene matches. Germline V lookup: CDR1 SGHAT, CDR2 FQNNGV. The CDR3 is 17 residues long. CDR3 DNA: TGTGCCAGCAGCTTAGGTCGGCTCGGCGGGGGGACAGATACGCAGTATTTT. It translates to CASSLGRLGGGTDTQYF. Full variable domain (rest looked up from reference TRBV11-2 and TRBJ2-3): EAGVAQSPRYKIIEKRQSVAFWCNPISGHATLYWYQQILGQGPKLLIQFQNNGVVDDSQLPKDRFSAERLKGVDSTLKIQPAKLEDSAVYLCASSLGRLGGGTDTQYFGPGTRLTVL.